The table lists the clone carrying this TCR beta chain with a few counts. The antigen is unknown. These data are taken from a study of post-analysis software for immune sequencing data. The overall study: Clinical courses comprised relapsing-remitting, secondary progressive and progressive-relapsing multiple sclerosis. Whole-study results and caveats: Clustering by F measure revealed strong co-clustering among samples prepared together in one batch. Among 5 or 6 TRBV segments more frequent in patients than controls were TRBV5-6, TRBV5-1 and TRBV20-1. Significantly decreased normalized Chao1 diversity was recorded for multiple sclerosis patients relative to controls.

Germline CDR1 and CDR2: LGHDT and YNNKEL (reference sequence). This CDR3 spans 15 amino acids. The V and J ends lost 3 bases and 3 bases, in that order; junction bases with no gene match: 4. Included in the TCR beta cDNA libraries were unique molecular identifiers. The source material, roughly 0.9 to 11 million T cells, gave rise to 450,000 to 550,000 cDNA molecules. TCRdb processed the PCR reads anew with MiXCR; each CDR3 protein has one entry. The sample consists of 350,000 to 450,000 distinct CDR3 sequences, roughly 35% of them appearing once. This clonotype was sampled from a girl between 5 and 17 years old with multiple sclerosis. The chain couples TRBV3-1 to TRBJ1-5; TRBD1 agrees at 8 bases. The sequenced sample was blood. The CDR3 DNA sequence: TGTGCCAGCAGCCAGAGGGACAGGCCCAATCAGCCCCAGCATTTT. Its translation: CASSQRDRPNQPQHF.